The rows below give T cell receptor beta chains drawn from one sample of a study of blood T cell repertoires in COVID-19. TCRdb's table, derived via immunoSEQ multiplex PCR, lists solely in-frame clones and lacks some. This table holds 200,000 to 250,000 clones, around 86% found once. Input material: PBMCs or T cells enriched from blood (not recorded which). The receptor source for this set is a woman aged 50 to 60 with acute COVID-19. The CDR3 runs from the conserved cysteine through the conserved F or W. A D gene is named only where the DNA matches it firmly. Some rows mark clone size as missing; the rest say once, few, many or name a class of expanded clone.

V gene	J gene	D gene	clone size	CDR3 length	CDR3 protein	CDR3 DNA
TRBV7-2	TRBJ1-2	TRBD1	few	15	CASSLIVGTEYGYTF	TGTGCCAGCAGCTTAATCGTAGGGACAGAATATGGCTACACCTTC
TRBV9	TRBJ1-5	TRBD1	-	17	CASSVGRGENSNQPQHF	TGTGCCAGCAGCGTGGGCAGGGGGGAAAATAGCAATCAGCCCCAGCATTTT
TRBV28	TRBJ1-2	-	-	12	CASTQTGYGYTF	TGTGCCAGCACCCAGACAGGCTATGGCTACACCTTC
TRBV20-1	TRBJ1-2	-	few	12	CSASLVRDGYTF	TGCAGTGCTAGTCTCGTCAGGGATGGCTACACCTTC
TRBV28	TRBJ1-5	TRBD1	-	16	CASSRTGNRSNQPQHF	TGTGCCAGCAGCCGGACAGGGAATCGGAGCAATCAGCCCCAGCATTTT
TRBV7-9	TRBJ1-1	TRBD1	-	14	CASSWTGGNTEAFF	TGTGCCAGCAGCTGGACAGGGGGGAACACTGAAGCTTTCTTT
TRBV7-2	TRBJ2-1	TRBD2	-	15	CASSLASGRYNEQFF	TGTGCCAGCAGCTTAGCTAGCGGGAGGTATAATGAGCAGTTCTTC
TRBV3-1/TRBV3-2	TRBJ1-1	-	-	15	CASSQGQRLRTEAFF	TGTGCCAGCAGCCAAGGACAGCGCTTGAGAACTGAAGCTTTCTTT
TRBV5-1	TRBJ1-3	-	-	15	CASSRQSSSGNTIYF	TGCGCCAGCAGCCGACAGTCGAGCTCTGGAAACACCATATATTTT
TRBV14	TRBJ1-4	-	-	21	CASLVRQGRLTFDTTNEKLFF	TGTGCCAGCCTGGTTCGGCAGGGGCGACTGACATTCGACACAACTAATGAAAAACTGTTTTTT
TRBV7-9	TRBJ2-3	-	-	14	CASSLTGGPDTQYF	TGTGCCAGCAGCTTGACCGGGGGGCCAGATACGCAGTATTTT
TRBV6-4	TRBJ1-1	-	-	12	CASSDLTGPAFF	TGTGCCAGCAGTGACTTAACAGGGCCAGCTTTCTTT
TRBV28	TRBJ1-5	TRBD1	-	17	CAIQKSGTGQSNQPQHF	TGTGCCATCCAAAAGTCCGGGACAGGACAGAGCAATCAGCCCCAGCATTTT
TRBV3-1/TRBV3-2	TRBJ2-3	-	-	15	CASSQVRGSTDTQYF	TGTGCCAGCAGCCAAGTTAGGGGAAGCACAGATACGCAGTATTTT
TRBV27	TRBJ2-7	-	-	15	CASSSGSGNAYEQYF	TGTGCCAGCAGTTCCGGATCGGGGAACGCCTACGAGCAGTACTTC
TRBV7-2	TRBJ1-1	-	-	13	CASSLTPDTEAFF	TGTGCCAGCAGCTTAACGCCAGACACTGAAGCTTTCTTT
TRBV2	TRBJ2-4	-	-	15	CASSEQGVAKNIQYF	TGTGCCAGCAGTGAACAGGGTGTTGCCAAAAACATTCAGTACTTC
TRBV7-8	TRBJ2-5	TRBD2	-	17	CASSLGLAGGIKETQYF	TGTGCCAGCAGCTTGGGACTAGCGGGAGGGATAAAAGAGACCCAGTACTTC
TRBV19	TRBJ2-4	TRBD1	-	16	CASSILGTDRQNIQYF	TGTGCCAGTAGTATATTGGGGACAGATCGTCAAAACATTCAGTACTTC
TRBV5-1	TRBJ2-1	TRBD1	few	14	CASSPGQEYNEQFF	TGCGCCAGCAGCCCCGGACAGGAGTACAATGAGCAGTTCTTC
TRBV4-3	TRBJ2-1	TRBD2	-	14	CASSRLAGGDGLFF	TGCGCCAGCAGCCGACTAGCGGGAGGGGATGGGCTGTTCTTC
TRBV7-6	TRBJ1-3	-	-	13	CASRGTTGNTIYF	TGTGCCAGCAGAGGGACTACTGGAAACACCATATATTTT
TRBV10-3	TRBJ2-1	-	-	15	CAISAASGPTSEQFF	TGTGCCATCAGTGCCGCGTCAGGGCCCACGTCTGAGCAGTTCTTC
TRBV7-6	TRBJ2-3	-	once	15	CASSLVAVPTDTQYF	TGTGCCAGCAGCTTAGTGGCCGTCCCCACAGATACGCAGTATTTT
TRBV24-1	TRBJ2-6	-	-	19	CATSDPPGGGASGANVLTF	TGTGCCACCAGTGACCCTCCTGGCGGGGGCGCGTCTGGGGCCAACGTCCTGACTTTC
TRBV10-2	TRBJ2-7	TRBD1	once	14	CATIGQGRSYEQYF	TGCGCCACCATAGGACAGGGCCGGTCCTACGAGCAGTACTTC
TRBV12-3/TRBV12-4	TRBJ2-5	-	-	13	CASSLATQETQYF	TGTGCCAGCAGTTTGGCAACCCAAGAGACCCAGTACTTC
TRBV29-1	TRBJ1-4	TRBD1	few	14	CSVSSTNRGEKLFF	TGCAGCGTATCGTCGACGAACAGGGGTGAAAAACTGTTTTTT
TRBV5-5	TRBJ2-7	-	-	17	CASSLALGARGVYEQYF	TGTGCCAGCAGCTTAGCTCTGGGGGCGAGAGGGGTATACGAGCAGTACTTC
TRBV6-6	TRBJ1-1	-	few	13	CASSYSLQIEAFF	TGTGCCAGCAGTTACTCGTTACAAATTGAAGCTTTCTTT
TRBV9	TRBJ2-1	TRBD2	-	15	CASSVTRLAVGEQFF	TGTGCCAGCAGCGTAACTCGGCTAGCGGTCGGTGAGCAGTTCTTC
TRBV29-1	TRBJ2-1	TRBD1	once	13	CSVEKTGGNEQFF	TGCAGCGTTGAAAAAACAGGGGGCAATGAGCAGTTCTTC
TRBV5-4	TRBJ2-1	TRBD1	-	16	CASSLPPGQGYNEQFF	TGTGCCAGCAGCTTACCCCCGGGACAGGGGTACAATGAGCAGTTCTTC
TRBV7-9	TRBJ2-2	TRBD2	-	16	CASSPRRGGDAGELFF	TGTGCCAGCAGCCCAAGGAGGGGAGGGGACGCCGGGGAGCTGTTTTTT
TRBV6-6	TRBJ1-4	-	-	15	CASSYSSGAGEKLFF	TGTGCCAGCAGTTACTCGAGTGGGGCGGGAGAAAAACTGTTTTTT
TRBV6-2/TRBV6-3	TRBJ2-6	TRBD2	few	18	CASSYPSGRATGANVLTF	TGTGCCAGCAGTTACCCTAGCGGGAGGGCCACTGGGGCCAACGTCCTGACTTTC
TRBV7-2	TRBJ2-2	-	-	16	CASTQAGTRNTGELFF	TGTGCCAGCACCCAGGCGGGGACTCGGAACACCGGGGAGCTGTTTTTT
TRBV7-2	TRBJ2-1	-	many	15	CASSFTAGPYNEQFF	TGTGCCAGCAGCTTCACCGCGGGGCCCTACAATGAGCAGTTCTTC
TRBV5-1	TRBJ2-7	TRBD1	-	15	CASSLGGTGSYEQYF	TGCGCCAGCAGCTTGGGGGGGACAGGGAGCTACGAGCAGTACTTC
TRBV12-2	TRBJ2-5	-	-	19	CASRPTIAGRPHYKETQYF	TGTGCAAGTCGTCCGACGATTGCGGGGCGCCCCCATTATAAGGAGACCCAGTACTTC
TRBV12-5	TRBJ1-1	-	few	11	CASAETGKAFF	TGTGCTAGTGCCGAAACAGGGAAAGCTTTCTTT